This T cell receptor (beta chain) is drawn from a study of blood T cells in healthy people across ages. Turning to this clonotype: The antigen remains undetermined.

Study-level results: Diversity was higher, and naive CD4+ cells more numerous, in long-lived donors than in aged donors.

The second PCR ran about 7 to 12 cycles with a sample-barcoded 5' primer and J-beta primers. MiXCR was run by TCRdb on the 5' RACE reads, yielding one entry per CDR3 protein. The sample carries over 1,500,000 distinct CDR3 sequences, less than 50% recorded once. Caucasian, healthy and from Russia, the donors were aged between about 6 and 90. Peripheral blood was drawn, around 9.5 milliliters per donor. The CDR3 consists of 13 residues. The V gene lost 2 bases and the J gene lost 3 bases, with 8 bases spanning the gap. Germline V gene lookup returns CDR1 MNHEY and CDR2 SMNVEV (reference sequence). The clonotype originates from a woman in her forties in good health. Source material: blood. This chain joins TRBV27 and TRBJ2-7; D is perhaps TRBD1 (5 bases). CDR3 DNA sequence: TGTGCCAGCAGTTTAAGACAGCACTACGAGCAGTACTTC. Translating it yields CASSLRQHYEQYF.